The 5 T cell receptor beta chains presented below share a single source sample, sequenced in a study of cytomegalovirus exposure and HLA in healthy donors (dated by TCRdb to the late 2010s). Receptor amplification or capture employed the immunoSEQ multiplex PCR assay. For the multiplex PCR, a mixture combining 60 forward primers for TCR Vbeta segments and 13 reverse primers for TCR Jbeta segments was used. TCRdb took over this immuneACCESS table, retaining in-frame rearrangements with V and J assigned. Such tables are incomplete; in checked studies, under half of the missing clones stem from an unresolved V gene, and the remainder is unexplained. The table for this sample records 150,000 to 200,000 clones. The ten biggest clones cover around 1.2% of the sample. Sequencing input: PBMCs. The receptors were sampled from an older woman in good health and CMV-seronegative.

The rearrangement links TRBV6-4 to TRBJ2-3, with 8 positions matching TRBD1. Germline lookup yields CDR1 MRHNA and CDR2 SNTAGT. V was clipped by 3 bases and J by 4 bases; unmatched bases: 0. The CDR3 runs to 13 residues. The DNA for the CDR3 is TGTGCCAGCAGTGAACAGGGGGCAGATACGCAGTATTTT. This codes for CASSEQGADTQYF.

The V call is TRBV9, the J call TRBJ2-3, with TRBD1 matching 8 bases. Germline CDR1 reads SGDLS; CDR2 reads YYNGEE. CDR3 length: 16 amino acids. Trimming took 4 bases from V and 2 from J; bases not matched to a gene: 9. The CDR3 sequence: CASSPSGQGFTDTQYF. CDR3 nucleotide sequence: TGTGCCAGCAGCCCCTCCGGACAGGGTTTCACAGATACGCAGTATTTT.

Here the CDR3 DNA reads TGTGCCAGCAGTGAGATTGGGCAGGGGCTTGGAACTTTCTTT. As protein: CASSEIGQGLGTFF. The chain employs TRBV6-1 and TRBJ1-1; TRBD1 might be the D (6 bases). The V end lost 3 bases, the J end lost 12 bases, and 20 bases lay between the germline ends. The CDR3 sequence is 14 residues long. Germline-derived CDR1 and CDR2 are MNHNS and SASEGT.

Written as DNA, the CDR3 is TGTGCCAGCAGCCCTACAGCTGGGGGGGAAGCTTTCTTT. Protein product: CASSPTAGGEAFF. The chain carries TRBV7-3 and TRBJ1-1, with D maybe TRBD1 (5 bases). The length of the CDR3 is 13 residues. V gave up 5 bases and J gave up 8 bases, with 15 bases separating them. CDR1 and CDR2 from the germline V gene are SGHTA and FQGTGA.

The V gene is TRBV1, the J gene TRBJ2-5; the table's D gene call, TRBD2, was not cross checked with the DNA. TRBV1 is assigned pseudogene status. The CDR3 totals 20 residues. The DNA for the CDR3 is TGCACCAGCAGCCAAAGGGGCACTAGCGGGAGGGCCATCGACGCGGAGACCCAGTACTTC. Amino acid sequence: CTSSQRGTSGRAIDAETQYF.